This T cell receptor (beta chain) was retrieved from a study of shared clonotypes between healthy human individuals. The protocol was immunoSEQ multiplex PCR, while the TCRdb copy is restricted to in-frame clones and leaves out a portion. The data show 2 million to 2.5 million clones, just over 90% seen once. Study-level points and caveats: Only blood samples were collected, and tissue repertoires likely differ.

CD45RO-negative CD8 cells positively selected for CCR7 made up the naive population, which excluded terminally differentiated effector memory CD45RA+ cells. To note about this clone: The antigen remains undetermined.

The trim removed 5 bases at V and 3 bases at J, leaving 10 bases unmatched. Germline-derived CDR1 and CDR2 are MNHEY and SMNVEV (reference sequence). The CDR3 sequence is 17 residues long. V is TRBV27 and J is TRBJ2-7, with 13 bases fitting TRBD2. This sequence originates from a man aged 18 to 29 in good health. Some clones in this sample may be carry-over from other donors' samples. The sample consisted of naive CD8+ T cells from PBMCs. The CDR3 spells CASSVPGLAGSLYEQYF. The CDR3 DNA reads TGTGCCAGCAGTGTACCGGGACTAGCGGGATCCCTCTACGAGCAGTACTTC.